Below, 20 T cell receptor beta chains from the same sample are listed, as sequenced in a study of blood T cell repertoires in COVID-19. The repertoire was sequenced with immunoSEQ multiplex PCR; TCRdb's copy has only in-frame clones and lacks some. The sample has approximately 140,000 clones; roughly 82% are singletons. Source material: peripheral blood. The receptors here all came from a man aged 70-80 years with acute or convalescent COVID-19.

The table lists this clone with a few counts. The chain couples TRBV4-2 to TRBJ2-5; TRBD1 agrees at 9 bases. CDR1 and CDR2 (germline): LGHNA, YNFKEQ. V shed 4 bases, J shed 3 bases, and the junction held 9 bases outside the gene matches. This CDR3 is built from 16 residues. The CDR3 DNA follows: TGTGCCAGCAGCCCCGAAGGGTGGACAGGGGAAGAGACCCAGTACTTC. It specifies CASSPEGWTGEETQYF.

The chain combines TRBV11-1 with TRBJ2-1, with a tentative D call TRBD2 (5 bases). There are 13 residues in the CDR3. The V gene lost 8 bases and the J gene lost 12 bases, with 20 bases spanning the gap. Germline CDR1 is SGHAT and CDR2 is FQDESV (reference sequence). The CDR3 loop is CASAITEGSGQFF. CDR3 coding DNA: TGTGCCAGCGCGATAACAGAGGGTTCCGGGCAGTTCTTC.

This sequence joins TRBV9 and TRBJ2-5, with TRBD2 matching 16 bases. There are 17 residues in the CDR3. V dropped 4 bases and J dropped 5; count of bases not matched to a gene: 8. Germline-derived CDR1 and CDR2 are SGDLS and YYNGEE. CDR3 loop: CASSSGLAGGLGETQYF. CDR3 bases: TGTGCCAGCAGCTCGGGACTAGCGGGGGGGCTGGGTGAGACCCAGTACTTC.

The chain employs TRBV4-1 and TRBJ2-3, with D possibly matching TRBD1 (6 bases). Germline CDR1 and CDR2: MGHRA and YSYEKL. The CDR3 spans 15 residues. V lost 4 bases, J lost 2 bases, and 13 bases lay in between. The CDR3 is CASSLTQGNTDTQYF. Here the CDR3 DNA reads TGCGCCAGCAGCCTAACTCAGGGGAACACAGATACGCAGTATTTT.

This clone was seen just once. The chain joins TRBV4-1 to TRBJ1-2; no reliable D call. Germline V CDR1 and CDR2: MGHRA, YSYEKL. The CDR3 has 15 residues. The ends were cut back, 1 base at V and 6 bases at J, with 15 bases in the middle. CDR3 sequence (DNA): TGCGCCAGCAGCCAAGCCGCCCTGGCTTATGATGGCTACACCTTC. Translation gives CASSQAALAYDGYTF.

The chain recombines TRBV5-6 with TRBJ2-7, with a possible D match to TRBD2 (5 bases). Germline CDR1 is SGHDT and CDR2 is YYEEEE. The CDR3 runs to 14 residues. Trimming pared 0 bases from V and 2 bases from J, leaving 9 bases between. CDR3 DNA sequence: TGTGCCAGCAGCTTGGGGACTCCTACCTACGAGCAGTACTTC. Amino acids: CASSLGTPTYEQYF.

Only a few counts were recorded for this clone. This chain joins TRBV5-8 and TRBJ1-4; 9 bases match TRBD1. The CDR3 sequence is 17 residues long. Germline loops: CDR1 SGHTS, CDR2 YDEGEE. J gave up 1 base and V 1 base, and 5 bases lay outside the gene matches. CDR3 sequence: CASSLPGTGRTNEKLFF. CDR3 nucleotides: TGTGCCAGCAGCTTGCCCGGGACAGGGAGAACTAATGAAAAACTGTTTTTT.

The rearrangement joins TRBV2 to TRBJ1-4, with 7 bases matching TRBD1. Germline CDR1 reads SNHLY; CDR2 reads FYNNEI. V shed 3 bases and J 4 bases; nucleotides not matched to a gene: 14. CDR3 length equals 18 residues. CDR3 amino acids: CASSDGVPGGGGNEKLFF. In DNA, the CDR3 is TGTGCCAGCAGTGATGGAGTGCCAGGGGGAGGAGGTAATGAAAAACTGTTTTTT.

The V and J genes are TRBV5-5 and TRBJ2-1; 14 bases align to TRBD2. This CDR3 is 16 amino acids long. V was pared by 4 bases and J by 8 bases, with 8 bases of the junction left unmatched. Germline values: CDR1 SGHKS, CDR2 YYEKEE (reference sequence). CDR3: CASSPGLAGDSHEQFF. The CDR3 coding sequence is TGTGCCAGCAGCCCGGGACTAGCGGGAGATTCGCATGAGCAGTTCTTC. Filled out from reference TRBV5-5 and TRBJ2-1, the complete variable domain reads DAGVTQSPTHLIKTRGQQVTLRCSPISGHKSVSWYQQVLGQGPQFIFQYYEKEERGRGNFPDRFSARQFPNYSSELNVNALLLGDSALYLCASSPGLAGDSHEQFFGPGTRLTVL.

J is TRBJ2-7 and V is TRBV12-3 or TRBV12-4, with D hard to call. The V gene lost 6 bases and the J gene lost 5 bases, with 8 bases spanning the gap. There are 11 residues in the CDR3. The CDR3 spells CASSRRDEQYF. CDR3 in DNA: TGTGCCAGCAGCCGCCGGGACGAGCAGTACTTC.

This clone showed up just a few times. This chain uses TRBV15 with TRBJ2-3; 7 positions agree with TRBD1. V trimming: 5 bases; J trimming: 1 base; junction bases outside the gene matches: 9. The length of the CDR3 is 16 residues. Germline values: CDR1 LNHNV, CDR2 YYDKDF (reference sequence). The CDR3 region is CATSEWDSRGTDTQYF. Written as DNA, the CDR3 is TGTGCCACCAGCGAATGGGACAGTCGGGGCACAGATACGCAGTATTTT.

This rearrangement joins TRBV6-1 to TRBJ2-5; D is unresolved. Per germline, CDR1 MNHNS and CDR2 SASEGT. V lost 1 base to trimming and J lost 3 bases, with 12 bases between them. The CDR3 has 15 residues. For the CDR3, the DNA is TGTGCCAGCAGTGAAGGAAAAGTGCGGAAAGAGACCCAGTACTTC. Translated: CASSEGKVRKETQYF.

V is TRBV7-9 and J is TRBJ2-7, with TRBD1 as a possible D gene (5 bases). This CDR3 spans 14 amino acids. Trimming stripped 5 bases from V and 4 bases from J, with 15 bases between. Germline CDR1 is SEHNR and CDR2 is FQNEAQ (reference sequence). CDR3 bases: TGTGCCAGCAGCCCCCCGGGCAGGGAATACGAGCAGTACTTC. Protein product: CASSPPGREYEQYF.

CDR3 loop: CASSAEPGAQNTEAFF. The DNA for the CDR3 is TGTGCCAGCAGTGCAGAACCAGGGGCCCAGAACACTGAAGCTTTCTTT. The J gene is TRBJ1-1, the V gene TRBV6-4; D may be TRBD1 (6 bases). Germline V gene sequence: CDR1 MRHNA, CDR2 SNTAGT. This CDR3 spans 16 amino acids. The V and J ends lost 4 bases and 1 base respectively, with 16 bases between them.

The chain recombines TRBV11-2 with TRBJ2-3; maybe TRBD2 (5 bases). The CDR3 has 14 amino acids. Trimming took 2 bases from V and 0 from J, leaving 6 bases between them. Germline values: CDR1 SGHAT, CDR2 FQNNGV. CDR3 in amino acids: CASSLSGSTDTQYF. The CDR3 coding sequence is TGTGCCAGCAGCTTAAGCGGTAGCACAGATACGCAGTATTTT.

The gene calls are TRBV28 and TRBJ1-2; no reliable D call. Trimming left V 5 bases short and J 2 bases short, with 6 bases between. Germline lookup yields CDR1 MDHEN and CDR2 SYDVKM. The CDR3 sequence is 12 residues long. The CDR3, as DNA: TGTGCCAGCAGTCCCGTAAACTATGGCTACACCTTC. This gives the protein CASSPVNYGYTF.

The chain joins TRBV2 to TRBJ1-5; possibly TRBD1 for D (6 bases). The CDR3 is 19 amino acids. V dropped 6 bases and J dropped 0 bases, with 24 bases sitting between them. Germline CDR1 and CDR2: SNHLY and FYNNEI. CDR3 DNA sequence: TGTGCCAGCAGAGCGAATGTATTGTGGGACATCAATAGCAATCAGCCCCAGCATTTT. Protein: CASRANVLWDINSNQPQHF. Complete variable domain (other parts from reference TRBV2 and TRBJ1-5): EPEVTQTPSHQVTQMGQEVILRCVPISNHLYFYWYRQILGQKVEFLVSFYNNEISEKSEIFDDQFSVERPDGSNFTLKIRSTKLEDSAMYFCASRANVLWDINSNQPQHFGDGTRLSIL.

The sample holds one count of this clone. This rearrangement joins TRBV5-1 to TRBJ1-2; D is undetermined. The V end was cut by 6 bases, the J end by 2 bases, with 14 bases between. The CDR3 runs to 14 residues. The germline CDR1 and CDR2 sequences are SGHRS and YFSETQ. The CDR3 coding sequence is TGCGCCAGCACCCCTCAAGGAGGGAACTATGGCTACACCTTC. It is translated as CASTPQGGNYGYTF.

The chain employs TRBV6-6 and TRBJ1-2; D is unclear. This CDR3 is 12 amino acids long. Trimming cost V 2 bases and J 8 bases, with 9 bases left between them. CDR1 and CDR2 (germline): MNHNY, SVGAGI (reference sequence). CDR3 nucleotide sequence: TGTGCCAGCAGTTACCCAGATTTAGGCTACACCTTC. It is translated as CASSYPDLGYTF.

The chain links TRBV5-6 to TRBJ1-2; a possible D gene is TRBD1 (6 bases). Germline V gene data show CDR1 as SGHDT and CDR2 as YYEEEE. V lost 4 bases and J lost 2, with 12 bases in between. The CDR3 runs 14 residues. The chain's CDR3 is CASSTGTGNYGYTF. The CDR3 DNA is TGTGCCAGCAGCACAGGGACGGGCAACTATGGCTACACCTTC.